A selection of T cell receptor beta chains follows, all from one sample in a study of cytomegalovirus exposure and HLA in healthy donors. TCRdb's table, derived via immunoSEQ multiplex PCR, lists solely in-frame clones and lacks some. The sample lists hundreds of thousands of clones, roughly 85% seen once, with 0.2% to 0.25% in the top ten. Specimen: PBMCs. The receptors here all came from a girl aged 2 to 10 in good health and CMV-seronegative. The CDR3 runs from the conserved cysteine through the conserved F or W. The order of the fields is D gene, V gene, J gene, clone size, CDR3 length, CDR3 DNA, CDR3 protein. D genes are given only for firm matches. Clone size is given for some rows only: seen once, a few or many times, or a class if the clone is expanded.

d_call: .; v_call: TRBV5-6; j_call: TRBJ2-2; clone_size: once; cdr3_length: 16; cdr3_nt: TGTGCCAGCAGCTTTATGCGGGGCTGGGTCACCGGGGAGCTGTTTTTT; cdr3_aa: CASSFMRGWVTGELFF
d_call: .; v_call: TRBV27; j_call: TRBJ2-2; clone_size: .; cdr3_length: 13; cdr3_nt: TGTGCCAGCAGCCCACTACGCGCCGGGGAGCTGTTTTTT; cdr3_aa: CASSPLRAGELFF
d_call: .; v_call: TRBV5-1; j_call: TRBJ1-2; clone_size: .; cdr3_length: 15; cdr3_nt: TGCGCCAGCAGCCCGGAGGGCAGGGGAGGGTATGGCTACACCTTC; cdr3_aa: CASSPEGRGGYGYTF
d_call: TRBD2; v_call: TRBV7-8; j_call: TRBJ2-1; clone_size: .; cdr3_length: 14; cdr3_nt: TGTGCCAGCAGCTTAACACTAGCGGACAATGAGCAGTTCTTC; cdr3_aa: CASSLTLADNEQFF
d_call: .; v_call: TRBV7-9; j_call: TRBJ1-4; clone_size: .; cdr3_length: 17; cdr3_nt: TGTGCCAGCACCCCCCGGGGGGGGCGCCGGACTAATGAAAAACTGTTTTTT; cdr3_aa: CASTPRGGRRTNEKLFF
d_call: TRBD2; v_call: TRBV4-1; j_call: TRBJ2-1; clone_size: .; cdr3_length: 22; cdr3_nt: TGCGCCAGCAGCCCATCCACCCCTAAGACTAGCGGGAGGGCCAGTGATTGGGATGAGCAGTTCTTC; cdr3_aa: CASSPSTPKTSGRASDWDEQFF
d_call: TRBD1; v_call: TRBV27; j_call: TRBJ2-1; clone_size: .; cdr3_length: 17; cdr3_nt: TGTGCCAGCAGTCTCGGGACAGGGTTACTATCACAAGGTGAGCAGTTCTTC; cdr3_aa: CASSLGTGLLSQGEQFF
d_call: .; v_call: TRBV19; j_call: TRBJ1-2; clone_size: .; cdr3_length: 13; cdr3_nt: TGTGCCAGTAGTATAACAGGCCCCTATGGCTACACCTTC; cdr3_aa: CASSITGPYGYTF
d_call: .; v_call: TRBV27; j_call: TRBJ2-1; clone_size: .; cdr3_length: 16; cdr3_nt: TGTGCCAGCAGCTTTTTAAAGACTAGTCGCTACAATGAGCAGTTCTTC; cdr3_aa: CASSFLKTSRYNEQFF
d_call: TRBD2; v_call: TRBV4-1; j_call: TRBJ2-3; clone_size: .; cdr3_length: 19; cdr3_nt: TGCGCCAGCAGCCAGGGCAGGACTAGCGGGAGCGGAAGCACAGATACGCAGTATTTT; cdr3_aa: CASSQGRTSGSGSTDTQYF